This entry lists 8 T cell receptor beta chains sequenced from one sample in a study of cytomegalovirus exposure and HLA in healthy donors. Primers included in the PCR were 60 Vbeta and 13 Jbeta primers. The assay was immunoSEQ multiplex PCR, and TCRdb's table has in-frame clones only and misses some. This table holds about 180,000 clones, around 79% found once. The sequencing input was PBMCs. These receptors originate from a man aged 35 to 55 in good health and CMV-seropositive.

The rearrangement links TRBV27 to TRBJ1-5; perhaps TRBD1 as D (5 bases). Deletions cut 0 bases from V and 2 bases from J, with 8 bases between. The CDR3 sequence is 15 residues long. Germline V gene lookup returns CDR1 MNHEY and CDR2 SMNVEV (reference sequence). The CDR3 loop reads CASSLSSTGNQPQHF. The CDR3 DNA is TGTGCCAGCAGTTTATCGTCGACAGGCAATCAGCCCCAGCATTTT.

This chain connects TRBV27 to TRBJ2-3; 12 bases are shared with TRBD2. V was pared by 6 bases and J by 6 bases, with 7 bases of the junction left unmatched. This CDR3 is built from 15 residues. Germline CDR1 reads MNHEY; CDR2 reads SMNVEV (reference sequence). CDR3 in amino acids: CASSLRLAGVDTQYF. CDR3 nucleotide sequence: TGTGCCAGCAGCCTTCGACTAGCGGGAGTCGATACGCAGTATTTT.

The chain is built from TRBV19 and TRBJ2-5; weak D call: TRBD2 (5 bases). This CDR3 comprises 14 residues. V dropped 5 bases and J dropped 1 base, with 11 bases sitting between them. Germline V gene sequence: CDR1 LNHDA, CDR2 SQIVND (reference sequence). CDR3 protein: CASSPRVPQETQYF. The CDR3 DNA reads TGTGCCAGTAGTCCGAGGGTACCCCAAGAGACCCAGTACTTC.

The chain uses TRBV10-3 and TRBJ2-7; 7 bases are a match to TRBD1. The CDR3 runs to 12 residues. The V and J ends lost 5 bases and 2 bases, in that order; junction bases with no gene match: 0. Germline V gene lookup returns CDR1 ENHRY and CDR2 SYGVKD. CDR3 protein: CAISTGAYEQYF. The CDR3 DNA sequence: TGTGCCATCAGTACAGGGGCCTACGAGCAGTACTTC.

The chain links TRBV19 to TRBJ2-6; unclear D gene. This CDR3 has 15 residues. The V end was cut by 1 base, the J end by 0 bases, with 4 bases between. Germline V gene sequence: CDR1 LNHDA, CDR2 SQIVND (reference sequence). CDR3: CASSIVLSGANVLTF. The CDR3, as DNA: TGTGCCAGTAGTATAGTCCTCTCTGGGGCCAACGTCCTGACTTTC.

For this clone: The junction differs from germline at one of its ends, possibly a read error. The CDR3 protein is CSSSLGTSGYTGELFF. CDR3 coding DNA: TGTTCCAGCAGCTTAGGGACTAGCGGGTACACCGGGGAGCTGTTTTTT. The chain is built from TRBV7-9 and TRBJ2-2; 12 nucleotides agree with TRBD2. The germline CDR1 and CDR2 sequences are SEHNR and FQNEAQ (reference sequence). CDR3 length: 16 residues.

The V call is TRBV6-6, the J call TRBJ1-2, with D possibly matching TRBD1 (5 bases). Germline assignment: CDR1 MNHNY and CDR2 SVGAGI (reference sequence). Trimming shortened V by 6 bases and J by 8 bases, and 10 bases separated the two germline ends. The CDR3 sequence is 11 residues long. The CDR3 spells CASSQGRGYTF. CDR3 nucleotides: TGTGCCAGCAGCCAGGGCCGGGGCTACACCTTC.

CDR3 sequence reads: CASTPPLAGRETQYF. CDR3 coding DNA: TGTGCCAGCACTCCTCCACTAGCGGGGCGGGAGACCCAGTACTTC. This chain joins TRBV2 and TRBJ2-5, with 10 bases aligning to TRBD2. The germline V gene encodes CDR1 SNHLY and CDR2 FYNNEI. This CDR3 spans 15 amino acids. V gave up 7 bases and J gave up 5 bases; unmatched junction bases: 10.